This passage covers 14 T cell receptor beta chains from one sample sequenced in a study of beta chain features in type 1 diabetes. The sequenced template was cDNA made from the entire isolated RNA. Sequencing was performed with immunoSEQ multiplex PCR; in TCRdb, only in-frame clones are kept and a portion is missing. This sample has about 250,000 clones, with 14% found just once. The sequenced material came from naive CD4+ T cells from blood. These receptors all come from a woman in her thirties or forties in good health.

V usage is TRBV18 and J usage is TRBJ1-5, with D possibly TRBD1 on 5 matching bases. Trimming took off 1 base at V and 4 bases at J, with 8 bases between the two ends. Germline loops: CDR1 KGHSH, CDR2 LQKENI. The CDR3 covers 14 residues. In DNA, the CDR3 is TGTGCCAGCTCACCACTGACAGAAAATCAGCCCCAGCATTTT. It yields the protein CASSPLTENQPQHF.

This clone was counted a few times. This chain links TRBV6-5 with TRBJ2-7; D possibly corresponds to TRBD2 (5 bases). The CDR3 has 16 amino acids. Germline-derived CDR1 and CDR2 are MNHEY and SVGAGI. V lost 2 bases, J lost 0 bases, and 14 bases lay in between. The DNA of the CDR3 is TGTGCCAGCAGTTACGGAGCCGGGGTAAGCTCCTACGAGCAGTACTTC. Its translation is CASSYGAGVSSYEQYF.

The chain is built from TRBV10-3 and TRBJ2-7; 8 bases align to TRBD1. Per germline, CDR1 ENHRY and CDR2 SYGVKD. The CDR3 consists of 13 residues. The trim removed 8 bases at V and 1 base at J, leaving 4 bases unmatched. CDR3 sequence reads: CAIGQGVSYEQYF. The CDR3 nucleotides read TGTGCCATCGGACAGGGTGTTTCCTACGAGCAGTACTTC.

CDR3 region: CASGLTSGNIQETQYF. The CDR3 bases are TGTGCTAGTGGTTTAACTAGCGGGAACATACAAGAGACCCAGTACTTC. This chain joins TRBV12-5 and TRBJ2-5, with 10 bases matching TRBD2. The V segment lost 3 bases and the J segment 2 bases; nucleotides outside the gene matches: 6. Germline-derived CDR1 and CDR2 are LGHNT and FRNRAP. CDR3 length equals 16 residues.

The count of this clone is one. The V gene is TRBV18, the J gene TRBJ2-3; 9 nucleotides agree with TRBD1. V dropped 0 bases and J dropped 8; count of bases not matched to a gene: 9. The CDR3 has 16 amino acids. Per the germline V gene, CDR1 is KGHSH and CDR2 is LQKENI. CDR3 nucleotides: TGTGCCAGCTCACCACCCCGGACAGGGGTGTGGGGTACGCAGTATTTT. Its protein product is CASSPPRTGVWGTQYF.

This clone showed up just a few times. The rearrangement links TRBV5-1 to TRBJ2-3, with TRBD2 as a possible D gene (6 bases). Germline lookup yields CDR1 SGHRS and CDR2 YFSETQ. The CDR3 contains 14 residues. V lost 2 bases to trimming and J lost 3 bases, with 10 bases between them. As DNA, the CDR3 is TGCGCCAGCAGCTTCCCCGCGGGGACAGATACGCAGTATTTT. It encodes CASSFPAGTDTQYF.

This clone was seen more than once but under ten times. This chain links TRBV10-3 with TRBJ1-4; D is unresolved. The length of the CDR3 is 13 residues. The V end lost 4 bases, the J end lost 8 bases, and 11 bases lay between the germline ends. Germline-derived CDR1 and CDR2 are ENHRY and SYGVKD. CDR3 DNA: TGTGCCATCAGTGCGGTGGGAGAGGAAAAACTGTTTTTT. Encoded protein: CAISAVGEEKLFF.

The chain uses TRBV29-1 and TRBJ2-3; 8 bases line up with TRBD2. There are 13 residues in the CDR3. Germline values: CDR1 SQVTM, CDR2 ANQGSEA. Unmatched junction bases numbered 3, after V lost 7 bases and J lost 0 bases. CDR3 protein: CSAAGGSTDTQYF. The CDR3 region has the DNA TGCAGCGCCGCGGGGGGTAGCACAGATACGCAGTATTTT.

This clone came up a few times. CDR3 bases: TGTGCCAGCAGTGTTGGCGGGGGGTATGACGAGCAGTACTTC. It yields the protein CASSVGGGYDEQYF. V usage is TRBV2 and J usage is TRBJ2-7; 8 bases are shared with TRBD2. Trimming took 4 bases from V and 5 from J; bases not matched to a gene: 7. Germline V gene data show CDR1 as SNHLY and CDR2 as FYNNEI. This CDR3 has 14 residues.

This clone was observed a handful of times. The chain is built from TRBV29-1 and TRBJ1-1, with no clear D. The CDR3 is 15 amino acids. Trimming removed 4 bases from V and 3 bases from J, with 18 bases in between. Germline assignment: CDR1 SQVTM and CDR2 ANQGSEA. This CDR3 reads CSVAQRRGGDTEAFF. As DNA, the CDR3 is TGCAGCGTTGCGCAACGCCGGGGTGGGGACACTGAAGCTTTCTTT.

Written as DNA, the CDR3 is TGTGCCAGCAAGCGGGGGGGGAATGAGCAGTTCTTC. This codes for CASKRGGNEQFF. The V and J genes are TRBV6-5 and TRBJ2-1; TRBD2 aligns across 10 bases. This CDR3 has 12 residues. After removal of 7 bases from V and 7 bases from J, the junction contained 1 base not matched to a gene. Germline V lookup: CDR1 MNHEY, CDR2 SVGAGI.

This clone was counted ten times or more. The CDR3 is CASSVILSTEAFF. The CDR3 bases are TGTGCCAGCAGCGTAATCCTGTCCACTGAAGCTTTCTTT. This chain connects TRBV9 to TRBJ1-1, with no clear D. Germline V gene lookup returns CDR1 SGDLS and CDR2 YYNGEE. Trimming left V 1 base short and J 4 bases short, with 8 bases between. This CDR3 contains 13 residues.

There are a few counts of this clone. The rearrangement uses TRBV5-1 and TRBJ2-3; perhaps TRBD1 as D (7 bases). The V end lost 0 bases, the J end lost 5 bases, and 10 bases lay between the germline ends. The CDR3 is 14 amino acids. Germline CDR1 is SGHRS and CDR2 is YFSETQ. DNA for the CDR3: TGCGCCAGCAGCTTGGCAGGGGGGATAGATACGCAGTATTTT. Protein: CASSLAGGIDTQYF. Full variable domain (outside the CDR3, taken from reference TRBV5-1 and TRBJ2-3): KAGVTQTPRYLIKTRGQQVTLSCSPISGHRSVSWYQQTPGQGLQFLFEYFSETQRNKGNFPGRFSGRQFSNSRSEMNVSTLELGDSALYLCASSLAGGIDTQYFGPGTRLTVL.

The genes are TRBV2 and TRBJ1-2; possible D gene TRBD1, 6 bases. The CDR3 length is 13 residues. CDR1 is SNHLY and CDR2 is FYNNEI in the germline V gene. V lost 6 bases and J lost 1, with 9 bases in between. CDR3 nucleotide sequence: TGTGCCAGCAGGCTACAGGGTAACTATGGCTACACCTTC. This encodes CASRLQGNYGYTF.